The next 11 T cell receptor beta chains were all read from a single sample in a study of response to subunit inactivated influenza vaccine. One entry per CDR3 protein results from TCRdb running MiXCR on the RT-PCR reads. The table lists under 950,000 distinct CDR3 sequences, 21% of them singletons. The material was PBMCs from blood, obtained around 5 days after vaccination. The receptors were gathered from a man over 45 who received an inactivated influenza vaccine.

The chain is built from TRBV20-1 and TRBJ2-5; a possible D gene is TRBD2 (6 bases). The CDR3 runs to 13 residues. Germline values: CDR1 DFQATT, CDR2 SNEGSKA (reference sequence). The ends were cut back, 5 bases at V and 6 bases at J, with 16 bases in the middle. CDR3 region: CSAGFGGTQTQYF. Written as DNA, the CDR3 is TGCAGTGCTGGATTTGGCGGGACTCAGACCCAGTACTTC.

The V call is TRBV21-1, the J call TRBJ2-7; the D call in the table, TRBD1, was not verified against the DNA. TRBV21-1 is an annotated pseudogene. This CDR3 has 19 residues. This chain's CDR3 is CASSHSCYSGQKSSYEQYF. The DNA for the CDR3 is TGTGCCAGCAGTCACTCATGCTACTCGGGACAGAAGAGCTCCTACGAGCAGTACTTC.

The chain is built from TRBV20-1 and TRBJ2-7; no definite D call. CDR3 length: 14 amino acids. Looked up from germline, CDR1 is DFQATT and CDR2 is SNEGSKA (reference sequence). Trimming stripped 0 bases from V and 0 bases from J, with 9 bases between. CDR3 in amino acids: CSARDMSRSYEQYF. Written as DNA, the CDR3 is TGCAGTGCTAGAGATATGTCTCGCTCCTACGAGCAGTACTTC.

CDR3 sequence reads: CASSPGPGMNTEAFF. In DNA form, the CDR3 reads TGTGCCAGCAGTCCAGGGCCGGGGATGAACACTGAAGCTTTCTTT. V gene TRBV27 combines with J gene TRBJ1-1, with D maybe TRBD1 (5 bases). Deletions cut 5 bases from V and 0 bases from J, with 13 bases between. The CDR3 is 15 residues long. Germline lookup yields CDR1 MNHEY and CDR2 SMNVEV (reference sequence).

The table lists this clonotype with many counts. This chain connects TRBV3-1 to TRBJ2-7, with TRBD2 identical over 13 bases. The V gene's germline CDR1 is LGHDT and CDR2 YNNKEL (reference sequence). With V trimmed by 1 base and J by 5 bases, 5 bases remained unmatched. The CDR3 is 16 amino acids. DNA of the CDR3: TGTGCCAGCAGCCAAGCTACGGGACTAGCGGGAAACGAGCAGTACTTC. This gives the protein CASSQATGLAGNEQYF.

This clonotype occurred a few times. This chain uses TRBV29-1 with TRBJ2-7; 11 positions agree with TRBD2. V dropped 7 bases and J dropped 2; count of bases not matched to a gene: 1. This CDR3 has 12 residues. CDR1 SQVTM and CDR2 ANQGSEA come from the germline V gene. CDR3 sequence reads: CSGLAGPYEQYF. In DNA form, the CDR3 reads TGCAGCGGACTAGCGGGGCCCTACGAGCAGTACTTC.

In this sample, this clonotype turned up a few times. The V and J genes are TRBV3-1 and TRBJ2-7, with D perhaps given as TRBD1 or TRBD2 (6 bases each). The CDR3 has 15 amino acids. Germline V CDR1 and CDR2: LGHDT, YNNKEL (reference sequence). V gave up 0 bases and J gave up 2 bases, with 11 bases separating them. CDR3 sequence reads: CASSQDGGGPYEQYF. The CDR3 DNA reads as TGTGCCAGCAGCCAAGACGGGGGCGGACCCTACGAGCAGTACTTC.

This clonotype occurred a few times. The genes are TRBV12-3 or TRBV12-4 and TRBJ1-1; TRBD1 is a possible D gene (5 bases). The CDR3 spans 16 residues. V was shortened by 8 bases and J by 1 base, with 20 bases between the two germline ends. CDR3 DNA: TGTGCCAGCCGAACGATATCTGGGGGAGGGAACACTGAAGCTTTCTTT. Translating it yields CASRTISGGGNTEAFF.

This clonotype showed up just a few times. The V gene is TRBV19, the J gene TRBJ2-7; TRBD1 is a possible D gene (5 bases). The V gene lost 3 bases and the J gene lost 3 bases, with 24 bases spanning the gap. Germline CDR1 is LNHDA and CDR2 is SQIVND (reference sequence). The CDR3 is made up of 18 amino acids. The CDR3 DNA reads as TGTGCCAGTAGTATTAAACCCTCCTACCCCGGACATCTCTACGAGCAGTACTTC. As protein: CASSIKPSYPGHLYEQYF. Full variable domain (missing parts from reference TRBV19 and TRBJ2-7): DGGITQSPKYLFRKEGQNVTLSCEQNLNHDAMYWYRQDPGQGLRLIYYSQIVNDFQKGDIAEGYSVSREKKESFPLTVTSAQKNPTAFYLCASSIKPSYPGHLYEQYFGPGTRLTVT.

This clonotype was counted only a few times. The chain has TRBV29-1 and TRBJ1-1, with 8 positions matching TRBD1. V was clipped by 5 bases and J by 6 bases; unmatched bases: 8. Germline CDR1 and CDR2: SQVTM and ANQGSEA. The CDR3 runs 13 residues. This chain's CDR3 is CSVRQGASPEAFF. In nucleotides, the CDR3 is TGCAGCGTTAGGCAGGGGGCGAGCCCTGAAGCTTTCTTT.

This clonotype has just a few counts. V is TRBV12-3 or TRBV12-4 and J is TRBJ2-1; TRBD2 aligns across 8 bases. With V trimmed by 7 bases and J by 3 bases, 11 bases remained unmatched. CDR3 length: 16 amino acids. This chain's CDR3 is CASTLGGGGHYNEQFF. In nucleotides, the CDR3 is TGTGCCAGCACCCTGGGCGGCGGGGGGCACTACAATGAGCAGTTCTTC.